The 21 T cell receptor beta chains in this list originate from one sample, sequenced in a study of CD4+ T cells in melanoma. The repertoire was sequenced with immunoSEQ multiplex PCR; TCRdb's copy has only in-frame clones and lacks some. The data hold roughly 150,000 clones, with around 90% observed a single time. These TCRs come from a human donor with melanoma.

The chain has TRBV14 and TRBJ1-1; tentative D call: TRBD1 (5 bases). CDR3 length equals 15 residues. The germline CDR1 and CDR2 sequences are SGHDN and FVKESK. V was trimmed by 4 bases and J by 0 bases, leaving 12 bases between them. In DNA, the CDR3 is TGTGCCAGCAGCCCCCACAGGTCCATGAACACTGAAGCTTTCTTT. Its protein product is CASSPHRSMNTEAFF. Using reference TRBV14 and TRBJ1-1 for the parts outside the CDR3, the full variable domain is EAGVTQFPSHSVIEKGQTVTLRCDPISGHDNLYWYRRVMGKEIKFLLHFVKESKQDESGMPNNRFLAERTGGTYSTLKVQPAELEDSGVYFCASSPHRSMNTEAFFGQGTRLTVV.

V is TRBV6-5 and J is TRBJ1-1, with D unresolved. Germline values: CDR1 MNHEY, CDR2 SVGAGI. V lost 7 bases to trimming and J lost 5 bases, with 20 bases between them. The CDR3 runs to 15 residues. CDR3: CASIHRRQRRTEAFF. CDR3 coding DNA: TGTGCCAGCATACACCGCCGGCAGCGGAGGACTGAAGCTTTCTTT.

V usage is TRBV5-8 and J usage is TRBJ2-7; the match to TRBD2 covers 7 bases. Germline CDR1 is SGHTS and CDR2 is YDEGEE. The CDR3 spans 15 residues. The V gene end was trimmed by 4 bases and the J gene end by 4 bases; junction bases not matched to a gene: 11. Here the CDR3 DNA reads TGTGCCAGCAGCCTTCGGGGAGGGCCCGCGTACGAGCAGTACTTC. It specifies CASSLRGGPAYEQYF.

The J gene is TRBJ2-1, the V gene TRBV7-3; no clear D. Trimming cost V 5 bases and J 6 bases, with 20 bases left between them. In germline, CDR1 is SGHTA, CDR2 FQGTGA. The CDR3 covers 16 residues. CDR3 loop: CASSPSAALSLNEQFF. CDR3 DNA sequence: TGTGCCAGCAGCCCCTCCGCGGCCCTTAGCCTCAATGAGCAGTTCTTC.

V and J are TRBV30 and TRBJ1-3; maybe TRBD1 (6 bases). This CDR3 has 12 amino acids. Germline CDR1 reads GTSNPN; CDR2 reads SVGIG (reference sequence). V was shortened by 0 bases and J by 7 bases, with 7 bases between the two germline ends. The CDR3 loop reads CAWSVQGNTIYF. CDR3 bases: TGTGCCTGGAGTGTACAGGGCAACACCATATATTTT.

The chain carries TRBV5-6 and TRBJ1-4; no clear D gene. V lost 2 bases, J lost 6 bases, and 5 bases lay in between. Germline CDR1 reads SGHDT; CDR2 reads YYEEEE. The CDR3 covers 12 residues. In nucleotides, the CDR3 is TGTGCCAGCAGCTTAACCGATGAAAAACTGTTTTTT. This sequence encodes CASSLTDEKLFF.

The sample holds one count of this clone. V gene TRBV10-3 combines with J gene TRBJ2-7; D not resolved. Germline loops: CDR1 ENHRY, CDR2 SYGVKD. V was trimmed by 8 bases and J by 0 bases, leaving 17 bases between them. This CDR3 comprises 15 residues. CDR3 sequence: CAISSGPESSYEQYF. DNA for the CDR3: TGTGCCATCTCGAGTGGACCCGAGAGCTCCTACGAGCAGTACTTC.

This sequence joins TRBV7-2 and TRBJ1-1, with D maybe TRBD1 (5 bases). The V and J ends lost 2 bases and 11 bases respectively, with 21 bases between them. The length of the CDR3 is 15 residues. The germline gives CDR1 SGHTA, CDR2 FQGNSA. This chain's CDR3 is CASSLRGGQGLGAFF. The CDR3, as DNA: TGTGCCAGCAGCTTAAGAGGAGGGCAGGGATTAGGGGCTTTCTTT.

The chain employs TRBV4-1 and TRBJ1-5; no clear D gene. The V gene's germline CDR1 is MGHRA and CDR2 YSYEKL. The CDR3 totals 13 residues. Trimming shortened V by 0 bases and J by 7 bases, and 7 bases separated the two germline ends. The CDR3: CASSQDSVQPQHF. The CDR3 bases are TGCGCCAGCAGCCAAGATAGTGTCCAGCCCCAGCATTTT.

A single count supports this clone. The rearrangement joins TRBV5-1 to TRBJ1-1; no firm D call. Germline loops: CDR1 SGHRS, CDR2 YFSETQ. The length of the CDR3 is 13 residues. Trimming cost V 0 bases and J 1 base, with 4 bases left between them. The CDR3 DNA reads TGCGCCAGCAGCTTGGGCACGAACACTGAAGCTTTCTTT. This encodes CASSLGTNTEAFF. The full variable domain, completed using reference TRBV5-1 and TRBJ1-1, is KAGVTQTPRYLIKTRGQQVTLSCSPISGHRSVSWYQQTPGQGLQFLFEYFSETQRNKGNFPGRFSGRQFSNSRSEMNVSTLELGDSALYLCASSLGTNTEAFFGQGTRLTVV.

V and J are TRBV5-8 and TRBJ2-1; D ambiguous. CDR1 and CDR2 (germline): SGHTS, YDEGEE. This CDR3 region has 15 residues. Trimming took off 1 base at V and 4 bases at J, with 12 bases between the two ends. CDR3 in DNA: TGTGCCAGCAGCTTGCCTATTTTAGGGTACAATGAGCAGTTCTTC. Protein: CASSLPILGYNEQFF.

The chain is built from TRBV6-6 and TRBJ1-5; D remains ambiguous. CDR3 length: 14 amino acids. V shed 0 bases and J shed 2 bases, with 5 bases lying between them. Per the germline V gene, CDR1 is MNHNY and CDR2 is SVGAGI (reference sequence). The CDR3 here is CASSYSVGNQPQHF. CDR3 DNA sequence: TGTGCCAGCAGTTACTCAGTCGGCAATCAGCCCCAGCATTTT.

The genes are TRBV6-5 and TRBJ2-2; D is undetermined. Trimming pared 4 bases from V and 7 bases from J, leaving 13 bases between. CDR3 size: 14 residues. Per germline, CDR1 MNHEY and CDR2 SVGAGI. Written as DNA, the CDR3 is TGTGCCAGCAGTTTACTCGTGCTTGGCGGGGAGCTGTTTTTT. Encoded protein: CASSLLVLGGELFF.

The V and J genes are TRBV6-5 and TRBJ2-5; D gene unclear. Germline-derived CDR1 and CDR2 are MNHEY and SVGAGI. V shed 6 bases and J shed 4 bases, with 12 bases lying between them. CDR3 length equals 13 residues. The CDR3 region is CASSPSRPETQYF. The DNA of the CDR3 is TGTGCCAGCAGCCCCTCGCGACCAGAGACCCAGTACTTC.

This clone was detected once. The gene calls are TRBV10-1 and TRBJ1-1; D ambiguous. This CDR3 has 13 residues. V lost 6 bases, J lost 1 base, and 9 bases lay in between. CDR1 is WNHNN and CDR2 is SYGVQD in the germline V gene (reference sequence). This CDR3 is CASRQDTNTEAFF. CDR3 DNA sequence: TGCGCCAGCAGGCAGGATACGAACACTGAAGCTTTCTTT.

This sequence joins TRBV4-1 and TRBJ1-1; 7 bases are a match to TRBD1. V dropped 4 bases and J dropped 3; count of bases not matched to a gene: 5. This CDR3 is 14 amino acids long. Germline V gene sequence: CDR1 MGHRA, CDR2 YSYEKL. The CDR3 is CASSPRQGHTEAFF. CDR3 DNA: TGCGCCAGCAGCCCCCGACAGGGCCACACTGAAGCTTTCTTT.

As concerns this clone: Other DNA sequences in this specimen translate into the identical CDR3. The chain uses TRBV7-3 and TRBJ2-3; D is ambiguous. V shed 4 bases and J shed 0 bases, with 8 bases lying between them. The CDR3 is 14 amino acids. From germline, CDR1 is SGHTA and CDR2 FQGTGA. The CDR3 nucleotides read TGTGCCAGCAGCTCTGAGCCGAGCACAGATACGCAGTATTTT. Translating gives CASSSEPSTDTQYF. The variable domain in full, completed from reference TRBV7-3 and TRBJ2-3, reads GAGVSQTPSNKVTEKGKYVELRCDPISGHTALYWYRQSLGQGPEFLIYFQGTGAADDSGLPNDRFFAVRPEGSVSTLKIQRTERGDSAVYLCASSSEPSTDTQYFGPGTRLTVL.

This sequence joins TRBV18 and TRBJ1-2, with 7 bases matching TRBD1. Looked up from germline, CDR1 is KGHSH and CDR2 is LQKENI. V lost 2 bases and J lost 4; bases outside the gene matches: 4. CDR3 length: 14 residues. This chain's CDR3 is CASSPDRDSYGYTF. The CDR3 DNA is TGTGCCAGCTCACCAGACCGGGACAGCTATGGCTACACCTTC. Complete variable domain (other parts from reference TRBV18 and TRBJ1-2): NAGVMQNPRHLVRRRGQEARLRCSPMKGHSHVYWYRQLPEEGLKFMVYLQKENIIDESGMPKERFSAEFPKEGPSILRIQQVVRGDSAAYFCASSPDRDSYGYTFGSGTRLTVV.

This chain joins TRBV4-2 and TRBJ2-7; possibly TRBD1 or TRBD2 for D (6 bases each). This CDR3 has 16 residues. Germline values: CDR1 LGHNA, CDR2 YNFKEQ. V lost 3 bases and J lost 7, with 22 bases in between. In DNA form, the CDR3 reads TGTGCCAGCAGCCAGTGGGGGTCCTCGGGGGCGTCGGAGCAGTACTTC. Translation gives CASSQWGSSGASEQYF.

The chain uses TRBV7-6 and TRBJ1-4, with D hard to call. The CDR3 is 16 amino acids. Deletions cut 2 bases from V and 3 bases from J, with 13 bases between. Germline V gene data show CDR1 as SGHVS and CDR2 as FNYEAQ. In DNA, the CDR3 is TGTGCCAGCAGCTTATTGTCCGGGCCCGCTAATGAAAAACTGTTTTTT. Translated, it gives CASSLLSGPANEKLFF.

The chain links TRBV7-3 to TRBJ1-1; no clear D gene. Germline CDR1 is SGHTA and CDR2 is FQGTGA. The ends were cut back, 0 bases at V and 6 bases at J, with 11 bases in the middle. The CDR3 covers 14 residues. The CDR3 region has the DNA TGTGCCAGCAGCTTAACGACCGTTGGGGCTGAAGCTTTCTTT. Protein product: CASSLTTVGAEAFF. Full variable domain (missing parts from reference TRBV7-3 and TRBJ1-1): GAGVSQTPSNKVTEKGKYVELRCDPISGHTALYWYRQSLGQGPEFLIYFQGTGAADDSGLPNDRFFAVRPEGSVSTLKIQRTERGDSAVYLCASSLTTVGAEAFFGQGTRLTVV.